These 13 T cell receptor beta chains originate from one sample sequenced in a study of graft-versus-host responses after intestinal transplantation (dated by TCRdb to about 2021). The receptor library was made with the immunoSEQ multiplex PCR assay. This immuneACCESS table, as held by TCRdb, lists in-frame sequences with V and J called but not all clones. Of the missing ones, under half trace to an unresolved V gene in checked studies; the others have no known cause. This sample is represented by just over 40,000 clones; around 90% of them were singletons. In total, the top ten clones hold approximately 2.3% of the sample. This material consisted of PBMCs, taken 314 days after intestinal transplant. These receptors were taken from a human patient who received an intestinal transplant, so some T cells may come from the graft donor.

This chain uses TRBV28 with TRBJ2-5, with 8 bases fitting TRBD1. The CDR3 is 16 residues long. Looked up from germline, CDR1 is MDHEN and CDR2 is SYDVKM. Germline trimming cut 6 bases from V and 2 bases from J; bases unmatched to any gene: 11. The CDR3: CASRDRTGKGQETQYF. CDR3 coding DNA: TGTGCCAGCAGGGATCGGACAGGGAAGGGTCAAGAGACCCAGTACTTC.

In its sample, this clone was seen a few times. The chain joins TRBV28 to TRBJ1-5; no firm D call. This CDR3 has 12 residues. CDR1 is MDHEN and CDR2 is SYDVKM in the germline V gene. Trimming shortened V by 7 bases and J by 0 bases, and 4 bases separated the two germline ends. CDR3: CASIRSNQPQHF. The CDR3 DNA reads TGTGCCAGCATCCGTAGCAATCAGCCCCAGCATTTT.

This chain joins TRBV28 and TRBJ2-4; 7 positions agree with TRBD1. The CDR3 covers 11 residues. Germline V gives CDR1 MDHEN, CDR2 SYDVKM. Germline trimming cut 6 bases from V and 12 bases from J; bases unmatched to any gene: 5. The CDR3 is CASRQGFTQYF. For the CDR3, the DNA is TGTGCCAGCAGACAGGGGTTTACTCAGTACTTC. The variable domain in full, with the rest retrieved from reference TRBV28 and TRBJ2-4, is DVKVTQSSRYLVKRTGEKVFLECVQDMDHENMFWYRQDPGLGLRLIYFSYDVKMKEKGDIPEGYSVSREKKERFSLILESASTNQTSMYLCASRQGFTQYFGAGTRLSVL.

The chain is built from TRBV23-1 and TRBJ2-4, with D possibly being TRBD1 (6 bases). TRBV23-1 is annotated as an ORF whose role is uncertain. The CDR3 length is 21 residues. Trimming took off 8 bases at V and 15 bases at J, with 47 bases between the two ends. The CDR3 region is CASSDRGRKTPVTPKTTSGYF. The CDR3 DNA sequence: TGCGCCAGCTCGGACAGAGGTCGGAAAACCCCCGTAACGCCGAAGACCACAAGCGGGTACTTC.

The V gene is TRBV28, the J gene TRBJ2-5, with TRBD2 matching 8 bases. CDR3 length: 15 residues. J was trimmed by 2 bases and V by 2 bases; bases with no gene match: 4. Looked up from germline, CDR1 is MDHEN and CDR2 is SYDVKM. The CDR3 loop reads CASSLGPGGQETQYF. CDR3 nucleotides: TGTGCCAGCAGTTTAGGTCCGGGAGGGCAAGAGACCCAGTACTTC.

The chain links TRBV6-1 to TRBJ1-1; TRBD1 might be the D (6 bases). The CDR3 covers 17 residues. With 0 bases removed from V and 0 bases from J, the gap between germline ends came to 14 bases. The V gene's germline CDR1 is MNHNS and CDR2 SASEGT. CDR3 sequence (DNA): TGTGCCAGCAGTGAAGCAGGGTGGGGGCTTATGAACACTGAAGCTTTCTTT. Amino acids: CASSEAGWGLMNTEAFF.

The CDR3 nucleotides read TGTGCCAGCAGGTCCCTCTCGTTCGAGCAGTACTTC. It translates to CASRSLSFEQYF. The V gene is TRBV2, the J gene TRBJ2-7; D gene unclear. CDR1 is SNHLY, CDR2 FYNNEI, per germline. CDR3 length: 12 amino acids. V gave up 6 bases and J gave up 6 bases, with 12 bases separating them.

This clone was recorded once. V usage is TRBV6-1 and J usage is TRBJ2-5, with D perhaps matching TRBD1 (5 bases). Germline CDR1 reads MNHNS; CDR2 reads SASEGT. This CDR3 is 13 amino acids long. The V and J ends lost 2 bases and 2 bases respectively, with 6 bases between them. CDR3 coding DNA: TGTGCCAGCAGTGAACAGGGTCAAGAGACCCAGTACTTC. Protein: CASSEQGQETQYF.

The chain employs TRBV5-1 and TRBJ2-5, with D perhaps matching TRBD2 (7 bases). Germline V lookup: CDR1 SGHRS, CDR2 YFSETQ. Trimming removed 2 bases from V and 4 bases from J, with 15 bases in between. CDR3 length equals 15 residues. CDR3 residues: CASSFAGAGGETQYF. The DNA of the CDR3 is TGCGCCAGCAGCTTCGCGGGGGCAGGTGGAGAGACCCAGTACTTC.

This chain links TRBV23-1 with TRBJ2-3; TRBD2 aligns across 7 bases. TRBV23-1 is recorded as an ORF, its role being uncertain. The CDR3 covers 15 residues. V shed 0 bases and J 6 bases; nucleotides not matched to a gene: 6. The CDR3 coding sequence is TGCGCCAGCAGTCAATCAACGGGGGGATCCGATACGCAGTATTTT. Protein sequence: CASSQSTGGSDTQYF.

J is TRBJ2-7 and V is TRBV4-1; 8 bases are shared with TRBD1. The CDR3 spans 16 residues. From germline, CDR1 is MGHRA and CDR2 YSYEKL. Germline trimming cut 2 bases from V and 4 bases from J; bases unmatched to any gene: 10. In DNA, the CDR3 is TGCGCCAGCAGCCAATTGCTAGGACAGGGTAGGTACGAGCAGTACTTC. It is translated as CASSQLLGQGRYEQYF.

CDR3 coding DNA: TGTGCCACCAGCAGAGATTGGGGGAACACAGATACGCAGTATTTT. Translated, it gives CATSRDWGNTDTQYF. The J gene is TRBJ2-3, the V gene TRBV15; D may match TRBD1 or TRBD2 (5 bases each). Trimming stripped 0 bases from V and 2 bases from J, with 9 bases between. The CDR3 contains 15 residues. Germline loops: CDR1 LNHNV, CDR2 YYDKDF (reference sequence).

This clone was seen a few times. The chain combines TRBV18 with TRBJ1-1; no firm D call. In germline, CDR1 is KGHSH, CDR2 LQKENI. The ends were cut back, 3 bases at V and 0 bases at J, with 5 bases in the middle. This CDR3 is 13 amino acids long. Written as DNA, the CDR3 is TGTGCCAGCTCACCGTTAGTGAACACTGAAGCTTTCTTT. This encodes CASSPLVNTEAFF.